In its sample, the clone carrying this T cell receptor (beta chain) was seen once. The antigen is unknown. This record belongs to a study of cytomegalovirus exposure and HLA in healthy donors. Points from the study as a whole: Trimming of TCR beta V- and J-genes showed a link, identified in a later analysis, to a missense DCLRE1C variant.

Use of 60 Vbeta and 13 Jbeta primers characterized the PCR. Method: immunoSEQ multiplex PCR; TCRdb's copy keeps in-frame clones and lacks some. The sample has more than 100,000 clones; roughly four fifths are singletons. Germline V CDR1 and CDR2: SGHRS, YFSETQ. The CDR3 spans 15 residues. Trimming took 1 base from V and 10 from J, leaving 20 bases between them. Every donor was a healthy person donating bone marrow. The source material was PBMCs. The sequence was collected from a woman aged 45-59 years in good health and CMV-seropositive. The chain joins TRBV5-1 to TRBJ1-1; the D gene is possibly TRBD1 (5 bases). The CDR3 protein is CASSLMADGGSSAFF. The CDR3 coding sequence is TGCGCCAGCAGCTTGATGGCTGATGGGGGGTCATCAGCTTTCTTT.